A selection of T cell receptor beta chains follows, all from one sample in a study of T cells after yellow fever vaccination. TCRdb re-called the 5' RACE reads through MiXCR, storing one row per CDR3 protein. The table shows about 580,000 distinct CDR3 sequences, with approximately 16% occurring only once. The sample was PBMCs, taken about 5 days after the first yellow fever vaccination. The receptors here all came from a man aged 18 to 35 who received the YFV17D yellow fever vaccine. Both conserved end residues are part of each CDR3. The order of the fields is CDR3 DNA, CDR3 protein, J gene, V gene, D gene, clone size. A D gene is named only where the DNA matches it firmly. Clone size is shown for a subset of rows, as once, few, many or a class of expanded clone.

CDR3 DNA: TGTGCCAGCACCGGGCAGGCCGGGACAGGGGGCTTGTTAGGAGAGACCCAGTACTTC
CDR3 protein: CASTGQAGTGGLLGETQYF
J gene: TRBJ2-5
V gene: TRBV5-6
D gene: TRBD1
clone size: NA

CDR3 DNA: TGTGCCAGCAGTTTCTCGGGACTAGCGGACAATGAGCAGTTCTTC
CDR3 protein: CASSFSGLADNEQFF
J gene: TRBJ2-1
V gene: TRBV12-3/TRBV12-4
D gene: TRBD2
clone size: few

CDR3 DNA: TGTGCCAGCGACGACAGGACCACAGATACGCAGTATTTT
CDR3 protein: CASDDRTTDTQYF
J gene: TRBJ2-3
V gene: TRBV27
D gene: NA
clone size: few

CDR3 DNA: TGTGCCAGCAGCAGTCCTGCCAATTCACCCCTCCACTTT
CDR3 protein: CASSSPANSPLHF
J gene: TRBJ1-6
V gene: TRBV21-1
D gene: NA
clone size: few

CDR3 DNA: TGTGCCAGTAGCAACTTAGCGGGGGGCCGTTTGGCAGATACGCAGTATTTT
CDR3 protein: CASSNLAGGRLADTQYF
J gene: TRBJ2-3
V gene: TRBV19
D gene: TRBD2
clone size: NA

CDR3 DNA: TGCGCCAGCAGCCAAGAGGGTCGGGATCGGAGGTACTTC
CDR3 protein: CASSQEGRDRRYF
J gene: TRBJ2-5
V gene: TRBV4-3
D gene: NA
clone size: few

CDR3 DNA: TGCGCCAGCAGCTCGACGTCGGGGAACACTGAAGCTTTCTTT
CDR3 protein: CASSSTSGNTEAFF
J gene: TRBJ1-1
V gene: TRBV5-1
D gene: NA
clone size: few

CDR3 DNA: TGTGCCAGCAGTTTAAAGCAGACAGATACGCAGTATTTT
CDR3 protein: CASSLKQTDTQYF
J gene: TRBJ2-3
V gene: TRBV12-3/TRBV12-4
D gene: NA
clone size: few

CDR3 DNA: TGTGCCAGCTCACCGAGAGAACAGGGGGCGGGTAAGCCCCAGCATTTT
CDR3 protein: CASSPREQGAGKPQHF
J gene: TRBJ1-5
V gene: TRBV18
D gene: TRBD1
clone size: few

CDR3 DNA: TGTGCCAGCAGCTGGCACCGAAGGGAGGAGCAGTTCTTC
CDR3 protein: CASSWHRREEQFF
J gene: TRBJ2-1
V gene: TRBV7-2
D gene: NA
clone size: NA

CDR3 DNA: TGTGCCAGCAAGTGGTCCCCGGACACTGAAGCTTTCTTT
CDR3 protein: CASKWSPDTEAFF
J gene: TRBJ1-1
V gene: TRBV28
D gene: NA
clone size: few

CDR3 DNA: TGTGCTAGTGGTTTGACGGCCTTGGGACAGGAGTTGGGAGTTTACAATGAGCAGTTCTTC
CDR3 protein: CASGLTALGQELGVYNEQFF
J gene: TRBJ2-1
V gene: TRBV12-5
D gene: TRBD1
clone size: few

CDR3 DNA: TGTGCCACCAGTGATATACAGGGGGGAGAGACCCAGTACTTC
CDR3 protein: CATSDIQGGETQYF
J gene: TRBJ2-5
V gene: TRBV24-1
D gene: TRBD1
clone size: few

CDR3 DNA: TGTGCCAGCAGGGCGGGGGGGAGCTCCTACGAGCAGTACTTC
CDR3 protein: CASRAGGSSYEQYF
J gene: TRBJ2-7
V gene: TRBV12-3/TRBV12-4
D gene: TRBD2
clone size: NA

CDR3 DNA: TGCGCCAGCAGCCTAGAGCGGGGGCCTCACACAGATACGCAGTATTTT
CDR3 protein: CASSLERGPHTDTQYF
J gene: TRBJ2-3
V gene: TRBV4-3
D gene: TRBD2
clone size: few

CDR3 DNA: TGTGCCAGCAGCCAACAACAGGGGTATCAGCCCCAGCATTTT
CDR3 protein: CASSQQQGYQPQHF
J gene: TRBJ1-5
V gene: TRBV3-1
D gene: TRBD1
clone size: NA